This passage covers 3 T cell receptor beta chains from one sample sequenced in a study of cytomegalovirus exposure and HLA in healthy donors. PCR amplification relied on 60 Vbeta primers (plus 13 Jbeta primers). Repertoires were generated with immunoSEQ multiplex PCR, while TCRdb's copy carries only in-frame clones and drops some. This table has about 170,000 clones, roughly 85% appearing once. The material sequenced was PBMCs. The source is a young man in good health and CMV-seropositive.

The V call is TRBV7-2, the J call TRBJ2-2; 9 bases match TRBD2. J gave up 4 bases and V 3 bases, and 3 bases lay outside the gene matches. Germline V gene data show CDR1 as SGHTA and CDR2 as FQGNSA. The CDR3 totals 15 residues. CDR3 bases: TGTGCCAGCAGCTTGAGCGGGGGGCGCACCGGGGAGCTGTTTTTT. The encoded protein is CASSLSGGRTGELFF.

The rearrangement uses TRBV5-1 and TRBJ1-2; D perhaps matches TRBD1 (6 bases). Germline CDR1 SGHRS, CDR2 YFSETQ. The CDR3 extends over 15 amino acids. The V end was cut by 1 base, the J end by 1 base, with 11 bases between. This CDR3 is CASSLRQGSNYGYTF. The CDR3 DNA reads as TGCGCCAGCAGCTTGAGGCAGGGGAGTAACTATGGCTACACCTTC. Looking up the rest from reference TRBV5-1 and TRBJ1-2 gives the full variable domain: KAGVTQTPRYLIKTRGQQVTLSCSPISGHRSVSWYQQTPGQGLQFLFEYFSETQRNKGNFPGRFSGRQFSNSRSEMNVSTLELGDSALYLCASSLRQGSNYGYTFGSGTRLTVV.

J is TRBJ2-3 and V is TRBV9, with D perhaps TRBD1 (6 bases). V lost 3 bases to trimming and J lost 3 bases, with 14 bases between them. Germline assignment: CDR1 SGDLS and CDR2 YYNGEE. The CDR3 has 15 residues. The CDR3 loop is CASSASQGVTDTQYF. The CDR3 coding sequence is TGTGCCAGCAGCGCTTCACAGGGTGTTACAGATACGCAGTATTTT.